The entry below describes one TCR beta chain. It lacks a known antigen. Base qualities are missing; no much larger clone stands one base away. The trim is 2 bases for V and 8 bases for J, with a gap of 19 bases between the germline ends. The CDR3 numbers 15 residues from cysteine through phenylalanine. Kept here is only the CDR3 DNA, which spans 45 bases and is read in frame from base 1. CDR1 SGDLS and CDR2 YYNGEE were looked up in the germline V gene. TCRbeta CDR3 regions were amplified from genomic DNA by means of the immunoSEQ Assay, a bias-controlled multiplex PCR. As for the authors' bioinformatics: The number of nucleated cells in each sample was estimated from the amplification of reference gene primers within the assay. To quantify the absolute abundance of each unique TCRbeta CDR3 rearrangement, sequence reads were collapsed and filtered. For each sample, productive Simpson clonality was calculated as the square root of Simpson's diversity index over productive rearrangements. This is the immuneACCESS table as TCRdb keeps it, with only in-frame sequences that have V and J called. A part of the clones is gone; compared with another copy, unresolved V genes explain less than half, and the rest is unexplained. For V, J and clone size, that table is used; D and trimming come from the DNA. This sample comprises approximately 70,000 clones, approximately 90% of them detected only once. The ten largest make up roughly a fifth of the sample.

Each collaborating institution followed its own protocols to collect whole blood in K2EDTA tubes. Collaborator samples were shipped for TCRbeta analysis as frozen whole blood, isolated PBMCs, or DNA extracted from either sample type. This record belongs to a study of blood T cell repertoires in COVID-19 (dated by TCRdb to 2020 to 2022). About the investigation overall: Samples covering the acute and convalescent phases of COVID-19 were provided by collaborators in the United States, Italy and Spain. The material from the prospective study consisted of cDNA or gDNA derived from T cells, B-cell-depleted T cells, or PBMCs. The dataset comprised deeply sampled blood TCRbeta repertoires from subjects exposed to, actively infected with, or recovered from COVID-19. The repertoires were released in a freely available public database meant as a resource for research on the immune response to SARS-CoV-2. The samples were drawn from the first 160 participants of the ongoing ImmuneRACE study and from 1,254 subjects provided by 6 global collaborators. A de-identified subject ID, COVID-19 status, age in years and sex were almost always included in the sample metadata. HLA class I and class II types, where available, came from metadata supplied by the sample provider rather than from assay-based typing. The paper's findings and limits, for the study overall: How much clinical and demographic metadata was included differed by source and by participant, and the metadata was provided uncurated.

The sequence was collected from a human donor in a cohort sampled during active COVID-19. Sequencing input: peripheral blood. In this chain, TRBV9 is recombined with TRBJ1-2; possibly the D gene is TRBD1, per 5 matching bases. The DNA is TGTGCCAGCAGCGTGGGGACGCGGGGGGAATCGGGCTACACCTTC. Its protein is CASSVGTRGESGYTF.